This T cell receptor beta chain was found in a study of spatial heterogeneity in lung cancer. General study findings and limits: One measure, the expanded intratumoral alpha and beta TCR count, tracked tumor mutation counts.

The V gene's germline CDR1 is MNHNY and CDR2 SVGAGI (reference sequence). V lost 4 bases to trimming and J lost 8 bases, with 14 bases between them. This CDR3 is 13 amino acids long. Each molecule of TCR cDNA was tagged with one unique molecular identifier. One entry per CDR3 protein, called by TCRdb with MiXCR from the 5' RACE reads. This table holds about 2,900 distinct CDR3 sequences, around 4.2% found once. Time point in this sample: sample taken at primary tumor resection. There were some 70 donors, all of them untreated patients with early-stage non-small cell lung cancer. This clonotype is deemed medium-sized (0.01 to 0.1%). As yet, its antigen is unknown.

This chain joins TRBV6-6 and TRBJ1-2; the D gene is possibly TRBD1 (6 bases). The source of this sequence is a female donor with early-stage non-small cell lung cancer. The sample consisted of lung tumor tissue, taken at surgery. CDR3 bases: TGTGCCAGCAGTTTGGCAGGGACAAGGGGCTACACCTTC. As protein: CASSLAGTRGYTF.